Listed here is a single T cell receptor beta chain. The source of the sample is a study of blood T cell repertoires in COVID-19. The overall study: Sites across the United States, Italy and Spain contributed samples from acute and convalescent COVID-19.

Germline V gene data show CDR1 as SGHAT and CDR2 as FQNNGV. The CDR3 runs 19 residues. V shed 1 base and J 5 bases; nucleotides not matched to a gene: 15. The table came from immunoSEQ multiplex PCR; TCRdb's copy has only in-frame clones and leaves some out. The repertoire has about 200,000 clones, 70% to 90% of them found once; the top ten carry approximately 8%. This clonotype originated in a woman between 45 and 60 years old with active or convalescent COVID-19. The chain recombines TRBV11-2 with TRBJ2-2; 8 bases are a match to TRBD2. Sequencing was carried out using peripheral blood. For the CDR3, the DNA is TGTGCCAGCAGCTTAGTGGGTTCGAGGCTAGCGGGCAAGACCGGGGAGCTGTTTTTT. It specifies CASSLVGSRLAGKTGELFF.